This T cell receptor beta chain was identified during a study of blood T cell repertoires in COVID-19. Study-wide background: The analysed material was cDNA or gDNA that came from T cells, B-cell-depleted T cells, or PBMCs.

Trimming took 0 bases from V and 6 from J, leaving 11 bases between them. Germline V CDR1 and CDR2: LGHDT, YNNKEL (reference sequence). This CDR3 has 15 residues. Here immunoSEQ multiplex PCR was the method, and the copy in TCRdb shows in-frame clones only, minus some. The data show 35,000 to 40,000 clones, about 80% seen once. Sequences were obtained from peripheral blood. The J gene is TRBJ2-2, the V gene TRBV3-1 (or the pseudogene TRBV3-2), with D tentatively TRBD2 (5 bases). This clonotype was sampled from a human donor with acute or convalescent COVID-19. The donor label of this sample is uncertain. CDR3 nucleotides: TGTGCCAGCAGCCAAGATGGCGGGTGGTCCGGGGAGCTGTTTTTT. Translation: CASSQDGGWSGELFF.